Detailed here is one TCR beta chain. Germline CDR1 LGHNT, CDR2 FRNRAP. V gave up 0 bases and J gave up 7 bases, with 13 bases separating them. This CDR3 spans 16 amino acids. RNA in amounts of roughly 0.5 to 1 ug was reverse transcribed with random hexamers. TCRdb processed the immunoSEQ multiplex PCR reads anew with MiXCR; each CDR3 protein has one entry. Altogether 160,000 or so distinct CDR3 sequences are present, 94% being singletons, with the ten largest covering 0.08% to 0.095%. The data were taken from a study of CD8 T cells in Susac syndrome. The TCR sequence derives from a human donor with multiple sclerosis. The sequencing input was CD4+ T cells from PBMCs. The chain employs TRBV12-5 and TRBJ2-6; a possible D gene is TRBD2 (5 bases). The CDR3, as DNA: TGTGCTAGTGGTTTGGTTGTTTCGGGAACTGCCAACGTCCTGACTTTC. Its protein product is CASGLVVSGTANVLTF.